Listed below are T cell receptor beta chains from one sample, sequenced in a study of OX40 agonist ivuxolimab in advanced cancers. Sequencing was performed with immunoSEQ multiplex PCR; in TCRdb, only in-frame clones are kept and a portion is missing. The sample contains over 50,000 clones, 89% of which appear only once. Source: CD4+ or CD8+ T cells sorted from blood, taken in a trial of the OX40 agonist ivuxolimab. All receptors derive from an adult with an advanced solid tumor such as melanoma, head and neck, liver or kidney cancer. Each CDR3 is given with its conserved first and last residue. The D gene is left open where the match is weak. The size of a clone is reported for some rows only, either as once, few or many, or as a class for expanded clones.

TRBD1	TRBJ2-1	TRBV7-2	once	TGTGCCAGCAGCGCGACAGGGTACGTATACAATGAGCAGTTCTTC	CASSATGYVYNEQFF
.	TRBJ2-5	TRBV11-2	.	TGTGCCAGCAGCTTAGAGTACAGGGCCAGGGAGACCCAGTACTTC	CASSLEYRARETQYF
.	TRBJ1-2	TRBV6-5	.	TGTGCCAGCAGTTACTTCTTCGGGACATCTAACTATGGCTACACCTTC	CASSYFFGTSNYGYTF
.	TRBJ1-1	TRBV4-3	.	TGCGCCAGCAGCCAAGAAGGACGGCAGGTCGGGACTGAAGCTTTCTTT	CASSQEGRQVGTEAFF
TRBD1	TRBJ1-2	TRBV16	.	TGTGCCAGCAGCCCCGGGACAGGGTATTCTGATGGCTACACCTTC	CASSPGTGYSDGYTF
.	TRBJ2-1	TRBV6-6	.	TGTGCCACCGGACCCGGCTACAATGAGCAGTTCTTC	CATGPGYNEQFF
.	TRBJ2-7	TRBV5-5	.	TGTGCCAGCAGCTCCTCCGGGACTGCTGCCTACGAGCAGTACTTC	CASSSSGTAAYEQYF
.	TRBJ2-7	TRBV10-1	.	TGCGCCAGCAGTGATCTGGACGCCCTGTACGAGCAGTACTTC	CASSDLDALYEQYF
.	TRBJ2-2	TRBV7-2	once	TGTGCCAGCAGACCAACTACAACCGGGGAGCTGTTTTTT	CASRPTTTGELFF
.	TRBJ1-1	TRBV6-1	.	TGTGCCAGCAGTCGGACTGAAGCTTTCTTT	CASSRTEAFF
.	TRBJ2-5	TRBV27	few	TGTGCCAGCAGTTTATACACCCAAGAGACCCAGTACTTC	CASSLYTQETQYF
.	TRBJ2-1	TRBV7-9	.	TGTGCCGGCAGCTCCTGGACCTACACCGCGCGGACGGGATCGGGTGAGCAGTTCTTC	CAGSSWTYTARTGSGEQFF
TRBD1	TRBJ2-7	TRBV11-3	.	TGTGCCAGCAGCTTAGAGTATGGGAGTGCCGGGACAGGGGACTACGAGCAGTACTTC	CASSLEYGSAGTGDYEQYF
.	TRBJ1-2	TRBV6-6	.	TGTGCCAGCAGTTCCGAATCAAACTATGGCTACACCTTC	CASSSESNYGYTF
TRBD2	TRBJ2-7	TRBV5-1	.	TGCGCCAGTGGACTAGCGGGAGTGAACGAGCAGTACTTC	CASGLAGVNEQYF
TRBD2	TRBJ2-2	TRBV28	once	TGTGCCAGCAGTTCCAAATCCGTGGGACTAGCGACGAACACCGGGGAGCTGTTTTTT	CASSSKSVGLATNTGELFF
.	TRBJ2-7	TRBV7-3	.	TGTGCCAGCAGCTTATCGGGACAAGCAGTGGAGCAGTACTTC	CASSLSGQAVEQYF
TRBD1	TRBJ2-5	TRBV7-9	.	TGTGCCAGCAGCTTCGGCAGGGGGCGTCAAGAGACCCAGTACTTC	CASSFGRGRQETQYF
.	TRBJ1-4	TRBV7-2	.	TGTGCCAGCAGCTCACCCCACCCGGGACAAACAACTAATGAAAAACTGTTTTTT	CASSSPHPGQTTNEKLFF
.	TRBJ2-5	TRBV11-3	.	TGTGCCAGCAGCAAACGGGAAGGGGGTTTTGGAGAGACCCAGTACTTC	CASSKREGGFGETQYF
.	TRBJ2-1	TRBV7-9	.	TGTGCCAGCAGCTCCAGCTGGGAGCAGTTCTTC	CASSSSWEQFF
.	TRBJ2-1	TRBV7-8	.	TGTGCCAGCAGCCCCCCTGGTAGGGAGTTATATGAGCAGTTCTTC	CASSPPGRELYEQFF
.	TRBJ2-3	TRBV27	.	TGTGCCAGCAGTACCTCGGCGGGGTCCACAGATACGCAGTATTTT	CASSTSAGSTDTQYF
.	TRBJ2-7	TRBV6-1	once	TGTGCCAGCAAAGCCCCAGGGCAGTACTTC	CASKAPGQYF
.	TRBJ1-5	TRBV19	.	TGTGCCACCAGAGATCCGAGGGGAACCCATGCTAATCAGCCCCAGCATTTT	CATRDPRGTHANQPQHF
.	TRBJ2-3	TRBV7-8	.	TGTGCCAGCAGCTTAGTGTGGGGGAGCACAGATACGCAGTATTTT	CASSLVWGSTDTQYF
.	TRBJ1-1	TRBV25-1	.	TGTGCCAGCAGTGGGGGGGCGAGGTGGGAAGCTTTCTTT	CASSGGARWEAFF
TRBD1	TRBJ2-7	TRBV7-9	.	TGTGCCAGCAGCCTAAGACAGGGACCCTACGAGCAGTACTTC	CASSLRQGPYEQYF
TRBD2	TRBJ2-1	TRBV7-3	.	TGTGCCAGCAGCTTAGGGACTAGCGGAGCCAATGAGCAGTTCTTC	CASSLGTSGANEQFF
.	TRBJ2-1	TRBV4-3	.	TGCGCCAGCAGCCAAGAGTACAATGAGCAGTTCTTC	CASSQEYNEQFF
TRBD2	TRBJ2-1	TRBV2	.	TGTGCCAGCAGGATTGGACTAGGTAGCTACAATGAGCAGTTCTTC	CASRIGLGSYNEQFF
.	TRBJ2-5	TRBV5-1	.	TGCGCCAGCAGCTTCGCTAGAGGAAAAGAGACCCAGTACTTC	CASSFARGKETQYF
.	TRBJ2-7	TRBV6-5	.	TGTGCCAGCAGTCCCCAGGGTTACGAGCAGTACTTC	CASSPQGYEQYF
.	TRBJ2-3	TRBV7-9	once	TGTGCCAGCAGCTCCCTCGGGGGTTGGGGCACAGATACGCAGTATTTT	CASSSLGGWGTDTQYF
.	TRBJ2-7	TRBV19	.	TGTGCCAGTAGTGCCCGGTTTGTCGACGAGCAGTACTTC	CASSARFVDEQYF
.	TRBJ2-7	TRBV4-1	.	TGCGCCAGCAGCCTGAGACAAGGTACCGACGAGCAGTACTTC	CASSLRQGTDEQYF
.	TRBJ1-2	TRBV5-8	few	TGTGCCAGCAGCCCACGACGGGGTTATGGCTACACCTTC	CASSPRRGYGYTF
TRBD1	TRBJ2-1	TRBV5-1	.	TGCGCCAGCAAGGTTGAACAGGGGGCCGATGAGCAGTTCTTC	CASKVEQGADEQFF
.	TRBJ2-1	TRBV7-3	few	TGTGCCAGCAGCTTCGGCCTCAGGGGCGAGCAGTTCTTC	CASSFGLRGEQFF
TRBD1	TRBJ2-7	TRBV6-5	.	TGTGCCAGCAGCCCCCTCGGGACAGGGGACGAGCAGTACTTC	CASSPLGTGDEQYF
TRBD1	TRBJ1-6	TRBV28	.	TGTGCCAGCAGTCCACCGGGACAGGGCAGTTCACCCCTCCACTTT	CASSPPGQGSSPLHF
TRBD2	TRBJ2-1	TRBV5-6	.	TGTGCCAGCAGGGAAGGGACTAGGGAGCAGTTCTTC	CASREGTREQFF
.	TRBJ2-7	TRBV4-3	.	TGCGCCAGCAGCCTCAGTATCTCCCCGTCCTACGAGCAGTACTTC	CASSLSISPSYEQYF
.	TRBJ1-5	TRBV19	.	TGTGCCAGTAGTATTCTCCTTGGGGAGCCCCAGCATTTT	CASSILLGEPQHF
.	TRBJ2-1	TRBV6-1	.	TGTGCCAGCAGTGAGACGCTAAATGAGCAGTTCTTC	CASSETLNEQFF
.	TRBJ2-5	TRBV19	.	TGTGCCAGTAGTAGCGGCGAGTTTAACTTGGAGACCCAGTACTTC	CASSSGEFNLETQYF
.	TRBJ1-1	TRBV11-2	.	TGTGCCAGCAGCTTAGAACTCGGGGCAGGTGGGAACACTGAAGCTTTCTTT	CASSLELGAGGNTEAFF
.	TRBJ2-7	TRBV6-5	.	TGTGCCAGCAGCCTGGGAGTTCCCTACTACGAGCAGTACTTC	CASSLGVPYYEQYF
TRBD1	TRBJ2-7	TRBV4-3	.	TGCGCCAGCAGCCAACGGACAGGGGGTTTCTACGAGCAGTACTTC	CASSQRTGGFYEQYF
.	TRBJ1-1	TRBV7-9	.	TGTGCCAGCAGCTTAGCGGGGAACACTGAAGCTTTCTTT	CASSLAGNTEAFF
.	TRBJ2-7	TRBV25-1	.	TGTGCCAGCAGTGAAGGCCGCTACGAGCAGTACTTC	CASSEGRYEQYF
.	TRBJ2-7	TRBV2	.	TGTGCCAGCAGTGAAGCGGTAGGTTCCGTGGTTTCCTACGAGCAGTACTTC	CASSEAVGSVVSYEQYF
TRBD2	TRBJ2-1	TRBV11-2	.	TGTGCCAGCAGCTCGAGCGGGAGCTCCTACAATGAGCAGTTCTTC	CASSSSGSSYNEQFF
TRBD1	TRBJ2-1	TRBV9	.	TGTGCCAGCAGCAATGGACAGGGCTCCTACAATGAGCAGTTCTTC	CASSNGQGSYNEQFF
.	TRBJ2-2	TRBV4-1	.	TGCGCCAGCAGCCCCACAGTATCAGGGGAGCTGTTTTTT	CASSPTVSGELFF